This TCR beta chain was captured by sequencing in a study of Ad26.COV2.S vaccination and SARS-CoV-2 variants. The V gene end was trimmed by 5 bases and the J gene end by 7 bases; junction bases not matched to a gene: 18. Germline-derived CDR1 and CDR2 are MNHNY and SVGAGI (reference sequence). CDR3 length: 17 amino acids. Measured with immunoSEQ multiplex PCR; TCRdb has only the in-frame clones, and not every one. The repertoire holds about 180,000 clones, with around 85% as singletons. The chain carries TRBV6-6 and TRBJ2-7, with 9 bases that match TRBD1. This specimen was peripheral blood, taken after recovery from COVID-19. The receptor was derived from a human donor who had recovered from COVID-19. CDR3 bases: TGTGCCAGCAGTCTAACCTCCGGGACAGGGCTCTCATATGAGCAGTACTTC. Encoded protein: CASSLTSGTGLSYEQYF.